This T cell receptor beta chain derives from a study of CD8 T cells in ankylosing spondylitis. Overall study findings and caveats: Ankylosing spondylitis blood seemed to carry a telltale TCR beta motif made of under ten highly homologous variants.

With 4 bases removed from V and 3 bases from J, the gap between germline ends came to 13 bases. The CDR3 sequence is 15 residues long. CDR1 is LNHNV and CDR2 is YYDKDF in the germline V gene (reference sequence). This clonotype was picked up a small number of times. Antigen: not known. TCRdb re-derived calls from the 5' RACE reads in MiXCR, one entry per CDR3 protein. This sample carries 350,000 to 450,000 distinct CDR3 sequences, roughly a quarter of them seen once, and the ten largest clones take 0.89%. The clonotype was recovered from a male donor with ankylosing spondylitis. The chain is built from TRBV15 and TRBJ2-1, with D possibly being TRBD2 (5 bases). The sequenced material came from blood, either unsorted or a sorted T cell fraction (not recorded which). DNA for the CDR3: TGTGCCACCAGCAAAACAGTCCGGGACTACAATGAGCAGTTCTTC. Its protein is CATSKTVRDYNEQFF.